The 14 T cell receptor beta chains below come from one sample, sequenced in a study of T-cell memory formation after mild COVID-19. In TCRdb, the 5' RACE reads were re-called with MiXCR into one record per CDR3 protein. Among around 180,000 distinct CDR3 sequences listed, approximately 16% were seen once. The specimen was PBMCs or a T cell subset sorted from them (not recorded which). Every receptor here comes from an adult woman who had mild COVID-19 (a few samples of this study predate the infection). Cell type and time point are not known.

The rearrangement links TRBV7-3 to TRBJ2-2; either TRBD1 or TRBD2 may fit D (6 bases each). Germline CDR1 is SGHTA and CDR2 is FQGTGA. V was clipped by 4 bases and J by 1 base, with 13 bases between them. This CDR3 is 16 amino acids long. CDR3 protein: CASSSEGGLNTGELFF. The CDR3 DNA sequence: TGTGCCAGCAGCTCCGAGGGGGGCTTGAACACCGGGGAGCTGTTTTTT. Combining the CDR3 with reference TRBV7-3 and TRBJ2-2 gives the whole variable domain GAGVSQTPSNKVTEKGKYVELRCDPISGHTALYWYRQSLGQGPEFLIYFQGTGAADDSGLPNDRFFAVRPEGSVSTLKIQRTERGDSAVYLCASSSEGGLNTGELFFGEGSRLTVL.

The chain recombines TRBV3-1 with TRBJ1-4, with D hard to call. The CDR3 totals 17 residues. CDR1 and CDR2 from the germline V gene are LGHDT and YNNKEL (reference sequence). Trimming took 0 bases from V and 0 from J, leaving 11 bases between them. CDR3 sequence (DNA): TGTGCCAGCAGCCAAGATCCCAGAGCTGCAACTAATGAAAAACTGTTTTTT. Its protein is CASSQDPRAATNEKLFF. Variable domain in full (rest from reference TRBV3-1 and TRBJ1-4): DTAVSQTPKYLVTQMGNDKSIKCEQNLGHDTMYWYKQDSKKFLKIMFSYNNKELIINETVPNRFSPKSPDKAHLNLHINSLELGDSAVYFCASSQDPRAATNEKLFFGSGTQLSVL.

The chain recombines TRBV5-1 with TRBJ1-1; D ambiguous. Germline lookup yields CDR1 SGHRS and CDR2 YFSETQ. The length of the CDR3 is 13 residues. Between the trimmed V and J ends, which lost 0 bases and 7 bases, there was a span of 10 bases. The CDR3 spells CASSLAGRSEAFF. CDR3 nucleotide sequence: TGCGCCAGCAGCTTGGCCGGGCGTAGTGAAGCTTTCTTT.

This clonotype was observed a handful of times. The CDR3 spells CASSVGSGGRDTQYF. CDR3 nucleotide sequence: TGTGCCAGCAGCGTAGGCAGCGGGGGACGTGATACGCAGTATTTT. This chain connects TRBV9 to TRBJ2-3, with 8 bases aligning to TRBD2. This CDR3 is built from 15 residues. Looked up from germline, CDR1 is SGDLS and CDR2 is YYNGEE. V lost 0 bases to trimming and J lost 6 bases; unmatched junction nucleotides: 6.

This clonotype appeared a few times. V gene TRBV5-1 combines with J gene TRBJ2-2, with 8 bases lining up with TRBD1. The CDR3 sequence is 15 residues long. Germline lookup yields CDR1 SGHRS and CDR2 YFSETQ. V was clipped by 6 bases and J by 4 bases; unmatched bases: 8. Written as DNA, the CDR3 is TGCGCCAGCACAATACCGGGACAGGCCACCGGGGAGCTGTTTTTT. As protein: CASTIPGQATGELFF.

This clonotype appeared a few times. V gene TRBV29-1 combines with J gene TRBJ1-1; D remains unclear. This CDR3 spans 12 amino acids. Deletions cut 6 bases from V and 0 bases from J, with 8 bases between. The germline CDR1 and CDR2 sequences are SQVTM and ANQGSEA. CDR3 loop: CSVGRLNTEAFF. The CDR3 DNA sequence: TGCAGCGTCGGACGGTTGAACACTGAAGCTTTCTTT.

This clonotype was seen a few times. The chain links TRBV20-1 to TRBJ1-5; 7 bases align to TRBD1. CDR1 DFQATT and CDR2 SNEGSKA come from the germline V gene (reference sequence). With 6 bases clipped from V and 6 bases from J, the junction kept 8 bases outside the gene matches. This CDR3 spans 13 amino acids. Here the CDR3 reads CSAIRTGSQPQHF. The CDR3 DNA follows: TGCAGTGCCATTCGGACAGGCTCTCAGCCCCAGCATTTT.

The chain joins TRBV10-3 to TRBJ1-4; TRBD1 matches at 7 bases. CDR3 size: 14 residues. The trim removed 4 bases at V and 8 bases at J, leaving 7 bases unmatched. Looked up from germline, CDR1 is ENHRY and CDR2 is SYGVKD. In nucleotides, the CDR3 is TGTGCCATCAGTGGGACAGGTCTGAGGGAAAAACTGTTTTTT. This encodes CAISGTGLREKLFF.

The chain has TRBV7-2 and TRBJ1-2; D ambiguous. V lost 10 bases to trimming and J lost 0 bases, with 18 bases between them. Germline V gene sequence: CDR1 SGHTA, CDR2 FQGNSA. The CDR3 has 15 amino acids. The CDR3 protein is CAILGRPRANYGYTF. CDR3 in DNA: TGTGCCATCCTGGGGAGGCCACGCGCTAACTATGGCTACACCTTC.

The chain links TRBV19 to TRBJ1-5; no firm D call. Germline V lookup: CDR1 LNHDA, CDR2 SQIVND (reference sequence). The CDR3 is 14 amino acids. Trimming shortened V by 3 bases and J by 2 bases, and 8 bases separated the two germline ends. The CDR3 nucleotides read TGTGCCAGTAGTATTGAGCTGGGCAATCAGCCCCAGCATTTT. This encodes CASSIELGNQPQHF.

The CDR3 DNA sequence: TGCGCCAGCAGCTTGGTGCGGACTAGCGGGAGGCCGCTAGACAATGAGCAGTTCTTC. Residues: CASSLVRTSGRPLDNEQFF. V is TRBV5-1 and J is TRBJ2-1, with 14 bases identical to TRBD2. CDR1 SGHRS and CDR2 YFSETQ come from the germline V gene. The CDR3 consists of 19 residues. J lost 5 bases, V lost 0 bases, and 10 bases had no gene match. Full variable domain (missing parts from reference TRBV5-1 and TRBJ2-1): KAGVTQTPRYLIKTRGQQVTLSCSPISGHRSVSWYQQTPGQGLQFLFEYFSETQRNKGNFPGRFSGRQFSNSRSEMNVSTLELGDSALYLCASSLVRTSGRPLDNEQFFGPGTRLTVL.

The chain combines TRBV5-8 with TRBJ2-7, with 8 nucleotides matching TRBD1. Unmatched junction bases numbered 12, after V lost 4 bases and J lost 12 bases. Germline loops: CDR1 SGHTS, CDR2 YDEGEE. The CDR3 covers 13 residues. CDR3 coding DNA: TGTGCCAGCAGCGACCGGACAGGGTTGGAGGTGTACTTC. Amino acids: CASSDRTGLEVYF. The full variable domain, rest sourced from reference TRBV5-8 and TRBJ2-7, is EAGVTQSPTHLIKTRGQQATLRCSPISGHTSVYWYQQALGLGLQFLLWYDEGEERNRGNFPPRFSGRQFPNYSSELNVNALELEDSALYLCASSDRTGLEVYFGPGTRLTVT.

This clonotype has at least ten counts. This chain links TRBV11-2 with TRBJ1-1; D is ambiguous. The V end was cut by 4 bases, the J end by 7 bases, with 13 bases between. The CDR3 is 13 amino acids. Germline CDR1 SGHAT, CDR2 FQNNGV. The CDR3 DNA is TGTGCCAGCAGCTCATCGTGGAGGAGTGAAGCTTTCTTT. Residues: CASSSSWRSEAFF.

As to this clonotype: The germline gene is not matched at one end of the junction; a read error may be the cause. The V call is TRBV7-2, the J call TRBJ2-3; TRBD2 agrees at 12 bases. This CDR3 is built from 15 residues. CDR1 is SGHTA, CDR2 FQGNSA, per germline. CDR3 DNA sequence: TGTGCCAGCAGCTATCTAGCGGGGGGGCCGGATACGAAGTATTTT. Encoded protein: CASSYLAGGPDTKYF. Full variable domain (outside the CDR3, taken from reference TRBV7-2 and TRBJ2-3): GAGVSQSPSNKVTEKGKDVELRCDPISGHTALYWYRQSLGQGLEFLIYFQGNSAPDKSGLPSDRFSAERTGGSVSTLTIQRTQQEDSAVYLCASSYLAGGPDTKYFGPGTRLTVL.